This record looks at one T cell receptor (beta chain) sequence and its context. This entry belongs to a study of long-term antiretroviral therapy in people with HIV. The CDR3 runs 15 residues. V dropped 5 bases and J dropped 2 bases, with 16 bases sitting between them. The germline V gene encodes CDR1 LNHDA and CDR2 SQIVND (reference sequence). immunoSEQ v3.0 was run at survey level. Repertoires were generated with immunoSEQ multiplex PCR, while TCRdb's copy carries only in-frame clones and drops some. The sample contains over 15,000 clones, around nine tenths of which appear only once. The TCR sequence derives from a man between 35 and 55 years old with HIV. The J gene is TRBJ2-7, the V gene TRBV19; a possible D gene is TRBD1 (5 bases). The specimen was unsorted PBMCs, collected 0.5 years after starting antiretroviral therapy. The CDR3 sequence: CASSGAAGQAYEQYF. CDR3 bases: TGTGCCAGTAGTGGGGCGGCTGGACAAGCCTACGAGCAGTACTTC.